This T cell receptor (beta chain) was profiled in a study of cytomegalovirus exposure and HLA in healthy donors. Looked up from germline, CDR1 is SGHVS and CDR2 is FQNEAQ. CDR3 length: 13 amino acids. The V and J ends lost 5 bases and 8 bases respectively, with 12 bases between them. About this clone itself: Its cognate antigen is unknown.

Some clones are missing from TCRdb's copy, which holds only in-frame ones; the method was immunoSEQ multiplex PCR. The sample lists about 110,000 clones, nearly 97% occurring once. Overall study results and limits: According to a subsequent analysis, TCR clusters identified in the first cohort showed a tendency to co-occur across the approximately 130 validation repertoires. According to the study, around 180 TCR beta chains were cytomegalovirus-associated.

The chain recombines TRBV7-8 with TRBJ2-2; no firm D call. The origin of this receptor is a young woman in good health and CMV-seronegative. Sequencing used PBMCs. This CDR3 is CASSPFGEGELFF. The CDR3 bases are TGTGCCAGCAGCCCTTTCGGAGAAGGGGAGCTGTTTTTT.